Listed here are 27 T cell receptor beta chains from one sample, sequenced in a study of regulatory T cells in long-lasting Graves disease. Through Arm-PCR of CDR3 regions and iRepertoire HTBI primers, TCR beta libraries were built. TCRdb re-called the multiplex PCR reads with MiXCR, one entry per CDR3 protein. Of 300,000 to 400,000 distinct CDR3 sequences in the sample, about 19% are singletons; the top ten hold less than 30%. Noted time point: persistent/refractory GD, antithyroid drugs over 5 years with positive TRAb. With RNA extracted from PBMCs as input, the TCR library was made. The material was peripheral blood mononuclear cells (PBMCs), obtained when the disease was refractory, from a patient treated with antithyroid drugs. The receptors were sampled from a female donor with Graves disease.

The J gene is TRBJ1-2, the V gene TRBV7-9; 10 nucleotides align to TRBD1. The CDR3 spans 15 residues. Trimming at V came to 5 bases and at J to 3 bases, leaving 6 bases not matched to a gene. Germline CDR1 reads SEHNR; CDR2 reads FQNEAQ (reference sequence). CDR3 nucleotides: TGTGCCAGCAGCCCCGGGACAGGGGAATACTATGGCTACACCTTC. Translating gives CASSPGTGEYYGYTF.

The CDR3 DNA sequence: TGTGCCAGCAGCCCTGGGACAGGGATCCTGGCCTACGAGCAGTACTTC. Translation gives CASSPGTGILAYEQYF. This rearrangement joins TRBV6-2 or TRBV6-3 to TRBJ2-7; 9 bases line up with TRBD1. J lost 2 bases, V lost 6 bases, and 11 bases had no gene match. Germline loops: CDR1 MNHEY, CDR2 SVGEGT. The CDR3 runs to 16 residues.

The rearrangement uses TRBV4-2 and TRBJ1-6; D is uncertain. V shed 4 bases and J shed 7 bases, with 11 bases lying between them. CDR3 size: 14 residues. Germline CDR1 and CDR2: LGHNA and YNFKEQ. Here the CDR3 reads CASSPTYGNSPLHF. The CDR3 DNA reads as TGTGCCAGCAGCCCGACCTACGGGAATTCACCCCTCCACTTT.

There are many counts of this clonotype. The genes are TRBV7-2 and TRBJ2-5; a weak D match, TRBD1 (6 bases). This CDR3 contains 14 residues. Germline CDR1 reads SGHTA; CDR2 reads FQGNSA. Trimming took off 5 bases at V and 1 base at J, with 11 bases between the two ends. The CDR3 DNA follows: TGTGCCAGCAGCCCGGGACACCGCCAAGAGACCCAGTACTTC. This codes for CASSPGHRQETQYF.

On this clonotype itself: A read error may explain this, as a much larger clone is one base away. The rearrangement joins TRBV27 to TRBJ2-7; 7 bases map to TRBD1. The CDR3 contains 14 residues. Germline V gives CDR1 MNHEY, CDR2 SMNVEV (reference sequence). The CDR3, as DNA: TGTGCCAGCAGTTCCCGACAGGGTTACTACGAGCAGTGCTTC. This codes for CASSSRQGYYEQCF.

The V and J genes are TRBV12-3 or TRBV12-4 and TRBJ1-3; D unresolved. CDR3 length equals 14 residues. With 3 bases removed from V and 1 base from J, the gap between germline ends came to 7 bases. In DNA, the CDR3 is TGTGCCAGCAGTTTCTCGACATCTGGAAACACCATATATTTT. Translating gives CASSFSTSGNTIYF.

V is TRBV20-1 and J is TRBJ2-7; 10 bases fit TRBD1. Germline assignment: CDR1 DFQATT and CDR2 SNEGSKA (reference sequence). The CDR3 sequence is 15 residues long. Unmatched junction bases numbered 7, after V lost 1 base and J lost 4 bases. CDR3 sequence: CSARVMDRGFYEQYF. CDR3 DNA: TGCAGTGCTAGAGTTATGGACAGGGGGTTTTACGAGCAGTACTTC.

The chain is built from TRBV11-2 and TRBJ2-1; possible D gene TRBD2, 5 bases. V was pared by 0 bases and J by 6 bases, with 12 bases between. CDR1 and CDR2 (germline): SGHAT, FQNNGV. The CDR3 totals 15 residues. The CDR3 reads CASSLDFREGNEQFF. In DNA, the CDR3 is TGTGCCAGCAGCTTAGACTTCCGGGAAGGCAATGAGCAGTTCTTC.

This clonotype was detected many times. The chain uses TRBV5-1 and TRBJ1-2; D unresolved. Trimming left V 1 base short and J 2 bases short, with 6 bases between. The germline V gene encodes CDR1 SGHRS and CDR2 YFSETQ. This CDR3 is 13 amino acids long. The CDR3 spells CASSLIQNYGYTF. For the CDR3, the DNA is TGCGCCAGCAGCTTGATACAAAACTATGGCTACACCTTC.

The gene calls are TRBV7-9 and TRBJ2-4; TRBD1 aligns across 10 bases. Unmatched junction bases numbered 14, after V lost 5 bases and J lost 13 bases. CDR3 length equals 15 residues. The germline CDR1 and CDR2 sequences are SEHNR and FQNEAQ (reference sequence). The CDR3: CASSTPDRGVEGQYF. In DNA, the CDR3 is TGTGCCAGCAGCACGCCGGACAGGGGGGTAGAAGGACAGTACTTC. Drawing the rest from reference TRBV7-9 and TRBJ2-4, the complete variable domain is DTGVSQNPRHKITKRGQNVTFRCDPISEHNRLYWYRQTLGQGPEFLTYFQNEAQLEKSRLLSDRFSAERPKGSFSTLEIQRTEQGDSAMYLCASSTPDRGVEGQYFGAGTRLSVL.

J is TRBJ2-7 and V is TRBV7-2; TRBD1 is a possible D gene (6 bases). The germline gives CDR1 SGHTA, CDR2 FQGNSA. This CDR3 is 15 amino acids long. V gave up 4 bases and J gave up 2 bases, with 15 bases separating them. CDR3 sequence: CASSSYGGAAYEQYF. The CDR3 nucleotides are TGTGCCAGCAGCTCATATGGGGGCGCGGCCTACGAGCAGTACTTC.

J is TRBJ2-7 and V is TRBV28; TRBD1 agrees at 9 bases. Germline CDR1 is MDHEN and CDR2 is SYDVKM. CDR3 length: 16 amino acids. J gave up 2 bases and V 7 bases, and 12 bases lay outside the gene matches. CDR3 DNA: TGTGCCAGCAAACCTCCCCCGGGACAGGGCCCCTACGAGCAGTACTTC. This sequence encodes CASKPPPGQGPYEQYF.

Many counts were recorded for this clonotype. The chain combines TRBV28 with TRBJ2-7; TRBD2 agrees at 8 bases. Germline V CDR1 and CDR2: MDHEN, SYDVKM. The CDR3 is made up of 15 amino acids. V lost 4 bases to trimming and J lost 2 bases; unmatched junction nucleotides: 7. The CDR3 protein is CASSSRNSGTYEQYF. CDR3 bases: TGTGCCAGCAGTTCGCGGAATAGCGGGACCTACGAGCAGTACTTC.

Many counts were recorded for this clonotype. The rearrangement uses TRBV28 and TRBJ1-1, with D perhaps TRBD1 (6 bases). CDR1 is MDHEN, CDR2 SYDVKM, per germline. The V end was cut by 8 bases, the J end by 1 base, with 11 bases between. The CDR3 is 13 residues long. CDR3 loop: CASLRGGNTEAFF. For the CDR3, the DNA is TGTGCCAGCCTGAGGGGGGGGAACACTGAAGCTTTCTTT. Filled out from reference TRBV28 and TRBJ1-1, the complete variable domain reads DVKVTQSSRYLVKRTGEKVFLECVQDMDHENMFWYRQDPGLGLRLIYFSYDVKMKEKGDIPEGYSVSREKKERFSLILESASTNQTSMYLCASLRGGNTEAFFGQGTRLTVV.

This clonotype has a count of ten or more. This chain joins TRBV2 and TRBJ2-2; 15 bases fit TRBD2. After removal of 6 bases from V and 3 bases from J, the junction contained 5 bases not matched to a gene. The germline V gene encodes CDR1 SNHLY and CDR2 FYNNEI. This CDR3 comprises 17 residues. The CDR3, as DNA: TGTGCCAGCAGCGGACTAGCGGGAGGGCCGTACACCGGGGAGCTGTTTTTT. Protein product: CASSGLAGGPYTGELFF.

This clonotype turned up a few times. The chain carries TRBV5-1 and TRBJ2-4, with D perhaps matching TRBD1 or TRBD2 (6 bases each). Looked up from germline, CDR1 is SGHRS and CDR2 is YFSETQ. This CDR3 comprises 17 residues. Trimming removed 0 bases from V and 7 bases from J, with 20 bases in between. In DNA, the CDR3 is TGCGCCAGCAGCTTGGAGGCGCTAAAGGGGGGACGGAACATTCAGTACTTC. It translates to CASSLEALKGGRNIQYF.

This chain links TRBV19 with TRBJ2-7; D is possibly TRBD2 (5 bases). Germline V gene lookup returns CDR1 LNHDA and CDR2 SQIVND (reference sequence). The V gene lost 4 bases and the J gene lost 6 bases, with 16 bases spanning the gap. CDR3 length: 14 residues. CDR3 protein: CASSTQGGVAEQYF. CDR3 in DNA: TGTGCCAGTAGTACCCAAGGAGGTGTGGCCGAGCAGTACTTC.

This clonotype came up a few times. The V gene is TRBV30, the J gene TRBJ2-7; 8 nucleotides match TRBD1. The V gene end was trimmed by 3 bases and the J gene end by 3 bases; junction bases not matched to a gene: 7. Germline values: CDR1 GTSNPN, CDR2 SVGIG (reference sequence). The CDR3 runs to 14 residues. The CDR3 loop reads CAWRRTGWDYEQYF. In DNA form, the CDR3 reads TGTGCCTGGAGGAGGACAGGGTGGGACTACGAGCAGTACTTC.

The V and J genes are TRBV30 and TRBJ2-6; 8 bases agree with TRBD2. The germline V gene has CDR1 GTSNPN and CDR2 SVGIG (reference sequence). Trimming took 2 bases from V and 0 from J; bases not matched to a gene: 9. The CDR3 contains 18 residues. The CDR3 loop is CAWSSGRGGPSGANVLTF. The CDR3 bases are TGTGCCTGGAGTTCCGGCCGGGGGGGCCCCTCTGGGGCCAACGTCCTGACTTTC. Supplemented by reference TRBV30 and TRBJ2-6, the full variable domain reads SQTIHQWPATLVQPVGSPLSLECTVEGTSNPNLYWYRQAAGRGLQLLFYSVGIGQISSEVPQNLSASRPQDRQFILSSKKLLLSDSGFYLCAWSSGRGGPSGANVLTFGAGSRLTVL.

This clonotype was seen a few times. The gene calls are TRBV5-1 and TRBJ2-5, with 7 bases lining up with TRBD1. This CDR3 comprises 15 residues. Unmatched junction bases numbered 10, after V lost 4 bases and J lost 4 bases. Looked up from germline, CDR1 is SGHRS and CDR2 is YFSETQ. In DNA, the CDR3 is TGCGCCAGCAGCAAAACAGGGGTGAGCATAGAGACCCAGTACTTC. It encodes CASSKTGVSIETQYF.

This clonotype was detected ten times or more. The CDR3 spells CAIQNSNYGYTF. The CDR3 DNA reads TGTGCCATACAGAACTCTAACTATGGCTACACCTTC. The chain has TRBV7-9 and TRBJ1-2; D is unclear. Germline CDR1 reads SEHNR; CDR2 reads FQNEAQ (reference sequence). The CDR3 is 12 residues long. The V end was cut by 10 bases, the J end by 0 bases, with 9 bases between.

This clonotype was seen at least ten times. V and J are TRBV15 and TRBJ2-7; D is unclear. The length of the CDR3 is 13 residues. CDR1 is LNHNV, CDR2 YYDKDF, per germline (reference sequence). V was clipped by 7 bases and J by 0 bases, with 10 bases between them. The CDR3 nucleotides are TGTGCCACCAAGGACGTGGCCTCCTACGAGCAGTACTTC. Encoded protein: CATKDVASYEQYF. The entire variable domain, with the rest obtained from reference TRBV15 and TRBJ2-7, is as follows: DAMVIQNPRYQVTQFGKPVTLSCSQTLNHNVMYWYQQKSSQAPKLLFHYYDKDFNNEADTPDNFQSRRPNTSFCFLDIRSPGLGDTAMYLCATKDVASYEQYFGPGTRLTVT.

This clonotype came up many times. This chain connects TRBV3-1 to TRBJ2-6, with TRBD2 as a possible D gene (5 bases). This CDR3 has 13 residues. Germline loops: CDR1 LGHDT, CDR2 YNNKEL (reference sequence). V was shortened by 7 bases and J by 2 bases, with 6 bases between the two germline ends. This CDR3 is CASMRAGANVLTF. The CDR3 nucleotides are TGTGCCAGCATGAGGGCTGGGGCCAACGTCCTGACTTTC.

This clonotype appeared a few times. The chain employs TRBV30 and TRBJ1-5, with a tentative D call TRBD1 (5 bases). This CDR3 region has 14 residues. Deletions cut 2 bases from V and 1 base from J, with 9 bases between. Germline CDR1 is GTSNPN and CDR2 is SVGIG (reference sequence). The chain's CDR3 is CAWSNRISNQPQHF. The CDR3 DNA reads TGTGCCTGGAGTAACAGGATAAGCAATCAGCCCCAGCATTTT.

This clonotype was seen a few times. This chain links TRBV9 with TRBJ2-7, with TRBD1 identical over 8 bases. Germline lookup yields CDR1 SGDLS and CDR2 YYNGEE. The CDR3 is made up of 15 amino acids. J was trimmed by 2 bases and V by 4 bases; bases with no gene match: 8. CDR3 protein: CASSRTGGRTYEQYF. DNA of the CDR3: TGTGCCAGCAGCAGAACAGGGGGAAGGACCTACGAGCAGTACTTC.

This chain links TRBV12-3 or TRBV12-4 with TRBJ2-2; TRBD2 might be the D (5 bases). The CDR3 runs to 15 residues. V was shortened by 5 bases and J by 2 bases, with 12 bases between the two germline ends. The CDR3 protein is CASSVSGYNTGELFF. CDR3 coding DNA: TGTGCCAGCAGTGTATCGGGATACAACACCGGGGAGCTGTTTTTT.

The rearrangement links TRBV6-9 to TRBJ2-5; a weak D match, TRBD1 (5 bases). The CDR3 loop spans 14 amino acids. V lost 4 bases and J lost 1, with 10 bases in between. Per germline, CDR1 MNHGY and CDR2 SVAAGI. The DNA for the CDR3 is TGTGCCAGCAGTTCACCGACAGCCCAAGAGACCCAGTACTTC. Protein product: CASSSPTAQETQYF.